This T cell receptor (gamma chain) comes out of a study of Vδ1+ human thymocytes. Overall study results and limits: Highly polyclonal TRG and TRD repertoires with Gaussian CDR3 length distributions appeared in thymus. About 20% of thymic delta-chain sequences were Vdelta2, with few Vdelta3, unlike blood Vdelta1+ controls.

The sample holds a few counts of this clone. Its antigen is currently unknown. Other DNA sequences in the sample encode the same CDR3. Sequences come from RNA converted to cDNA by reverse transcription. CDR3 amplicons came from multiplex PCR with pooled V-gene forward and constant-region reverse primers. TCRdb reapplied CATT to the multiplex PCR reads. The sample consists of more than 25,000 gamma-chain clones, about 18% of them appearing once. CDR3 length: 13 residues. With V trimmed by 0 bases and J by 6 bases, 5 bases remained unmatched. Germline V gene data show CDR1 as EGSTGY and CDR2 as YDSYTSSV. This chain links TRGV4 with TRGJ1 or TRGJ2. The sequence was collected from a boy younger than two who had congenital heart surgery. The material sequenced was Vdelta1+ gamma-delta thymocytes from the thymus. This sample's subset: FACS-sorted CD3+ TCRalphabeta- TCRVdelta1+ TCRVdelta2- thymocytes. The CDR3 sequence is CATWDGRSYKKLF. The CDR3 nucleotides are TGTGCCACCTGGGATGGGCGAAGTTATAAGAAACTCTTT.